The TCR beta chain under discussion was sequenced for a study of cytomegalovirus exposure and HLA in healthy donors. The study's findings and limits: Specificity for CMV antigens was confirmed in vitro for a few of the CMV-associated chains.

Comments on this clone: Its matching antigen is unknown.

PCR amplification relied on 60 Vbeta primers (plus 13 Jbeta primers). Some clones are missing from TCRdb's copy, which holds only in-frame ones; the method was immunoSEQ multiplex PCR. The data show under 200,000 clones, roughly 73% seen once. Germline values: CDR1 MNHEY, CDR2 SVGAGI. Trimming pared 8 bases from V and 3 bases from J, leaving 20 bases between. The CDR3 is made up of 15 amino acids. The sequencing sample was made of PBMCs. This rearrangement joins TRBV6-5 to TRBJ2-7; a possible D gene is TRBD1 (6 bases). The TCR was taken from a woman aged 25 to 39 in good health and CMV-seronegative. The CDR3 protein is CASGPSGASIYEQYF. The CDR3 DNA reads as TGTGCCAGCGGCCCCTCAGGGGCTTCGATCTACGAGCAGTACTTC.